This entry lists 8 T cell receptor beta chains sequenced from one sample in a study of blood T cell repertoires in COVID-19. Only in-frame clones appear in the TCRdb table, and some are missing; sequencing was by immunoSEQ multiplex PCR. The table includes some 220,000 clones, about four fifths detected once. Sequencing was done on a sample of peripheral blood. The source is a woman aged 55-70 years with acute or convalescent COVID-19.

The CDR3 loop reads CASSVDWGLGADTQYF. The CDR3 DNA is TGTGCCAGCAGCGTAGATTGGGGACTAGGGGCAGATACGCAGTATTTT. The chain combines TRBV9 with TRBJ2-3, with 8 positions matching TRBD2. V shed 0 bases and J 4 bases; nucleotides not matched to a gene: 7. CDR1 and CDR2 from the germline V gene are SGDLS and YYNGEE. The CDR3 runs 16 residues.

The chain combines TRBV4-2 with TRBJ2-4; 8 bases are a match to TRBD2. Germline trimming cut 2 bases from V and 5 bases from J; bases unmatched to any gene: 5. This CDR3 comprises 15 residues. Germline V gene data show CDR1 as LGHNA and CDR2 as YNFKEQ. The CDR3 DNA follows: TGTGCCAGCAGCCAAAGTACTAGCGGAGAAAACATTCAGTACTTC. Translating gives CASSQSTSGENIQYF.

Remarks on this clone: Other DNA sequences from this sample encode an identical CDR3 as well. V is TRBV18 and J is TRBJ1-1, with D tentatively TRBD1 (5 bases). Trimming pared 3 bases from V and 1 base from J, leaving 6 bases between. Germline V gene sequence: CDR1 KGHSH, CDR2 LQKENI. This CDR3 is built from 13 residues. CDR3 nucleotide sequence: TGTGCCAGCTCACCCACAGGGAACACTGAAGCTTTCTTT. The encoded protein is CASSPTGNTEAFF.

Ten or more counts support this clone. The chain uses TRBV29-1 and TRBJ1-2; a possible D gene is TRBD1 (6 bases). V was clipped by 1 base and J by 7 bases, with 13 bases between them. This CDR3 has 13 residues. Germline V gives CDR1 SQVTM, CDR2 ANQGSEA. CDR3 in amino acids: CSVEGQVISGYTF. CDR3 coding DNA: TGCAGCGTTGAAGGACAGGTTATTAGTGGCTACACCTTC.

The sample holds one count of this clone. The chain carries TRBV19 and TRBJ2-7; 10 nucleotides match TRBD1. V lost 6 bases, J lost 7 bases, and 9 bases stayed unmatched. The CDR3 is 14 residues long. CDR1 and CDR2 from the germline V gene are LNHDA and SQIVND (reference sequence). Here the CDR3 reads CASSQTGGAGEQYF. The CDR3 nucleotides are TGTGCCAGTAGCCAGACAGGGGGCGCGGGGGAGCAGTACTTC. Drawing the rest from reference TRBV19 and TRBJ2-7, the complete variable domain is DGGITQSPKYLFRKEGQNVTLSCEQNLNHDAMYWYRQDPGQGLRLIYYSQIVNDFQKGDIAEGYSVSREKKESFPLTVTSAQKNPTAFYLCASSQTGGAGEQYFGPGTRLTVT.

The sample holds one count of this clone. The rearrangement links TRBV7-6 to TRBJ1-3, with D unresolved. This CDR3 region has 15 residues. The ends were cut back, 0 bases at V and 4 bases at J, with 10 bases in the middle. Germline CDR1 reads SGHVS; CDR2 reads FNYEAQ. The CDR3 nucleotides are TGTGCCAGCAGCTTAGCGCACACCACCGGAAACACCATATATTTT. Translating gives CASSLAHTTGNTIYF.

The chain uses TRBV20-1 and TRBJ2-5; D unclear. Germline CDR1 reads DFQATT; CDR2 reads SNEGSKA (reference sequence). Trimming removed 5 bases at V and 2 bases at J, with 15 bases between. This CDR3 comprises 14 residues. The CDR3 protein is CSARAQVVQETQYF. The DNA for the CDR3 is TGCAGTGCTCGTGCTCAGGTAGTTCAAGAGACCCAGTACTTC.

This sequence joins TRBV19 and TRBJ2-1; 8 bases are a match to TRBD1. Germline V gives CDR1 LNHDA, CDR2 SQIVND (reference sequence). The ends lost 8 bases at V and 5 bases at J; junction bases unmatched: 8. The CDR3 runs to 14 residues. The CDR3 DNA follows: TGTGCCAGTTCCAGGACAGGGAATAACAATGAGCAGTTCTTC. As protein: CASSRTGNNNEQFF.